This T cell receptor (beta chain) was sequenced in a study of CD8+CD57+ T cells in acquired aplastic anemia. There are a few counts of this clonotype. The target antigen is unknown. Flow cytometry had shown expanded CD8+CD57+ cells in the patients chosen for sequencing. Genomic DNA acted as the template from which TCR beta VDJ combination and CDR3 sequence profiling were carried out. One entry per CDR3 protein results from TCRdb running MiXCR on the reads. This sample has around 430,000 distinct CDR3 sequences, with around 30% found just once. The study, taken as a whole, reports: Around 29 CD8+ CDR3 sequences were shared between patients and controls.

The CDR3 length is 16 residues. The ends were cut back, 1 base at V and 0 bases at J, with 7 bases in the middle. Germline CDR1 and CDR2: SGHAT and FQNNGV. The genes are TRBV11-2 and TRBJ2-6; D not resolved. This sequence originates from a human donor with aplastic anemia. The sequencing input was sorted CD4+, CD8+, or CD8+CD57+ T cells (not recorded which) from PBMCs. CDR3 loop: CASSLGAASGANVLTF. The CDR3 nucleotides read TGTGCCAGCAGCTTAGGAGCAGCCTCTGGGGCCAACGTCCTGACTTTC.